Below, 32 T cell receptor beta chains from the same sample are listed, as sequenced in a study of PD-1 blockade in classical Hodgkin lymphoma. Method: immunoSEQ multiplex PCR; TCRdb's copy keeps in-frame clones and lacks some. The table lists approximately 59,000 clones, more than 85% of them singletons, with 10% in the top ten. Relapse after autologous stem cell transplantation occurred in every patient, and brentuximab vedotin exposure varied. Sequenced material: peripheral blood mononuclear cells (PBMCs), taken before the second cycle of nivolumab. Every receptor here comes from a human donor with classical Hodgkin lymphoma.

The chain links TRBV5-6 to TRBJ1-4; unclear D gene. CDR3 length equals 15 residues. Germline values: CDR1 SGHDT, CDR2 YYEEEE. With 2 bases removed from V and 0 bases from J, the gap between germline ends came to 8 bases. The DNA of the CDR3 is TGTGCCAGCAGCTTTCGTACCTCAACTAATGAAAAACTGTTTTTT. Protein sequence: CASSFRTSTNEKLFF. Full variable domain (missing parts from reference TRBV5-6 and TRBJ1-4): DAGVTQSPTHLIKTRGQQVTLRCSPKSGHDTVSWYQQALGQGPQFIFQYYEEEERQRGNFPDRFSGHQFPNYSSELNVNALLLGDSALYLCASSFRTSTNEKLFFGSGTQLSVL.

The chain combines TRBV7-9 with TRBJ1-2; D gene uncertain. Germline assignment: CDR1 SEHNR and CDR2 FQNEAQ (reference sequence). The CDR3 has 9 amino acids. The V end lost 5 bases, the J end lost 13 bases, and 8 bases lay between the germline ends. CDR3 bases: TGTGCCAGCAGCCCCCACGGCACCTTC. Residues: CASSPHGTF.

This chain links TRBV5-1 with TRBJ2-1, with 8 bases fitting TRBD2. The length of the CDR3 is 15 residues. V trimming: 1 base; J trimming: 5 bases; junction bases outside the gene matches: 5. Germline CDR1 SGHRS, CDR2 YFSETQ. DNA of the CDR3: TGCGCCAGCAGCTTGAAGCGGGAGTTGGACAATGAGCAGTTCTTC. Amino acid sequence: CASSLKRELDNEQFF.

The chain links TRBV27 to TRBJ2-5; 8 nucleotides agree with TRBD2. Germline CDR1 reads MNHEY; CDR2 reads SMNVEV (reference sequence). This CDR3 is built from 15 residues. V trimming: 2 bases; J trimming: 5 bases; junction bases outside the gene matches: 7. The CDR3 DNA is TGTGCCAGCAGTTTAGGGCGGGGGGCCGTGGAGACCCAGTACTTC. Translated, it gives CASSLGRGAVETQYF.

This clone came up a few times. V gene TRBV9 combines with J gene TRBJ2-5; D not certain. Germline V gene sequence: CDR1 SGDLS, CDR2 YYNGEE. Trimming took 1 base from V and 5 from J, leaving 6 bases between them. This CDR3 contains 12 residues. CDR3 residues: CASSVHGETQYF. The CDR3 nucleotides are TGTGCCAGCAGCGTACATGGGGAGACCCAGTACTTC.

The J gene is TRBJ2-1, the V gene TRBV23-1, with D perhaps matching TRBD1 (6 bases). TRBV23-1 is placed among ORFs of uncertain function. V was shortened by 4 bases and J by 5 bases, with 12 bases between the two germline ends. The CDR3 sequence is 14 residues long. The CDR3 region is CASSLSGADNEQFF. DNA of the CDR3: TGCGCCAGCAGTCTGTCAGGGGCGGACAATGAGCAGTTCTTC.

This clone was seen a handful of times. The CDR3 sequence: CASSRAGGPGGEQFF. The CDR3 DNA follows: TGTGCCAGCAGCCGAGCGGGGGGGCCGGGCGGTGAGCAGTTCTTC. The V and J genes are TRBV27 and TRBJ2-1, with 10 bases fitting TRBD2. This CDR3 has 15 residues. Germline values: CDR1 MNHEY, CDR2 SMNVEV (reference sequence). V gave up 6 bases and J gave up 9 bases; unmatched junction bases: 11.

The V call is TRBV21-1, the J call TRBJ1-1. TRBV21-1 is a pseudogene. The CDR3 runs 17 residues. The DNA for the CDR3 is TGTGCCAGCAGCAAACCGCATTTCGGGGTTTTGAACACTGAAGCTTTCTTT. It codes for CASSKPHFGVLNTEAFF.

V is TRBV9 and J is TRBJ2-5; a possible D gene is TRBD2 (6 bases). Trimming took 0 bases from V and 2 from J, leaving 11 bases between them. CDR3 length: 15 residues. The germline V gene has CDR1 SGDLS and CDR2 YYNGEE. In DNA form, the CDR3 reads TGTGCCAGCAGCGTAGGGGGAGGAATACAAGAGACCCAGTACTTC. This codes for CASSVGGGIQETQYF. Combining the CDR3 with reference TRBV9 and TRBJ2-5 gives the whole variable domain DSGVTQTPKHLITATGQRVTLRCSPRSGDLSVYWYQQSLDQGLQFLIQYYNGEERAKGNILERFSAQQFPDLHSELNLSSLELGDSALYFCASSVGGGIQETQYFGPGTRLLVL.

The gene calls are TRBV5-6 and TRBJ2-5; the D gene is possibly TRBD1 (6 bases). The length of the CDR3 is 14 residues. V lost 2 bases and J 9 bases, leaving 17 bases between the germline ends. Germline-derived CDR1 and CDR2 are SGHDT and YYEEEE. CDR3 DNA sequence: TGTGCCAGCAGCTTCGCAGGGGTACAAATGGCCCAGTACTTC. Translation: CASSFAGVQMAQYF.

This chain joins TRBV7-6 and TRBJ2-3, with D maybe TRBD2 (7 bases). The CDR3 sequence is 15 residues long. Between the trimmed V and J ends, which lost 3 bases and 2 bases, there was a span of 12 bases. Per the germline V gene, CDR1 is SGHVS and CDR2 is FNYEAQ. The DNA for the CDR3 is TGTGCCAGCAGCTTCACCGGGGGGCACACAGATACGCAGTATTTT. It is translated as CASSFTGGHTDTQYF.

This clone was observed a few times. The chain uses TRBV28 and TRBJ1-1; unclear D gene. CDR1 and CDR2 (germline): MDHEN, SYDVKM. This CDR3 spans 14 amino acids. V was trimmed by 3 bases and J by 4 bases, leaving 12 bases between them. CDR3: CASSFWRIGTEAFF. In nucleotides, the CDR3 is TGTGCCAGCAGTTTTTGGCGGATCGGCACTGAAGCTTTCTTT.

The chain employs TRBV27 and TRBJ2-7, with 11 bases matching TRBD2. V dropped 6 bases and J dropped 1; count of bases not matched to a gene: 5. CDR1 and CDR2 (germline): MNHEY, SMNVEV (reference sequence). The CDR3 sequence is 15 residues long. The CDR3, as DNA: TGTGCCAGCAGCTCTAGCGGGAGGTGGTCCTACGAGCAGTACTTC. It is translated as CASSSSGRWSYEQYF.

This clone has only one observation. The V and J genes are TRBV27 and TRBJ2-7; a possible D gene is TRBD2 (6 bases). The CDR3 loop spans 15 amino acids. CDR1 is MNHEY, CDR2 SMNVEV, per germline (reference sequence). V was cut by 5 bases and J by 2 bases, with 16 bases left in between. This CDR3 reads CASSQPTSSPYEQYF. The CDR3 nucleotides are TGTGCCAGCAGTCAACCGACTAGTTCCCCCTACGAGCAGTACTTC.

V usage is TRBV2 and J usage is TRBJ2-3, with 14 bases matching TRBD2. V lost 11 bases to trimming and J lost 6 bases; unmatched junction nucleotides: 7. The germline V gene has CDR1 SNHLY and CDR2 FYNNEI. There are 14 residues in the CDR3. The CDR3 region is CAGGLAGDQDTQYF. The CDR3 DNA reads TGTGCCGGGGGACTAGCGGGGGATCAGGATACGCAGTATTTT. Full variable domain (rest looked up from reference TRBV2 and TRBJ2-3): EPEVTQTPSHQVTQMGQEVILRCVPISNHLYFYWYRQILGQKVEFLVSFYNNEISEKSEIFDDQFSVERPDGSNFTLKIRSTKLEDSAMYFCAGGLAGDQDTQYFGPGTRLTVL.

This clone appeared a single time. V is TRBV4-2 and J is TRBJ1-2, with 12 bases lining up with TRBD1. The trim removed 4 bases at V and 4 bases at J, leaving 13 bases unmatched. The germline V gene encodes CDR1 LGHNA and CDR2 YNFKEQ. This CDR3 comprises 18 residues. The CDR3 DNA reads as TGTGCCAGCAGCCCCGGGACAGGGGGCGCGAGGAAAATCTATGGCTACACCTTC. It translates to CASSPGTGGARKIYGYTF.

The chain combines TRBV5-1 with TRBJ2-3, with a possible D match to TRBD2 (7 bases). Germline values: CDR1 SGHRS, CDR2 YFSETQ. This CDR3 has 15 amino acids. V was trimmed by 0 bases and J by 3 bases, leaving 11 bases between them. The CDR3 bases are TGCGCCAGCAGCTTGGGGCGGGGGCATACAGATACGCAGTATTTT. Protein product: CASSLGRGHTDTQYF.

The chain joins TRBV10-3 to TRBJ2-7, with TRBD2 matching 7 bases. This CDR3 comprises 15 residues. V was pared by 11 bases and J by 3 bases, with 16 bases of the junction left unmatched. Germline CDR1 reads ENHRY; CDR2 reads SYGVKD. Here the CDR3 DNA reads TGTGCCGCCGGGAGGCGGGAAGGGCCCAACTACGAGCAGTACTTC. Translation gives CAAGRREGPNYEQYF.

This chain joins TRBV5-4 and TRBJ2-5; the match to TRBD1 covers 8 bases. The CDR3 has 16 residues. Looked up from germline, CDR1 is SGHNT and CDR2 is YYREEE (reference sequence). J lost 4 bases, V lost 4 bases, and 12 bases had no gene match. CDR3 sequence reads: CASSIRDRPWGETQYF. The CDR3 nucleotides are TGTGCCAGCAGCATCCGGGACAGGCCATGGGGAGAGACCCAGTACTTC.

This chain links TRBV19 with TRBJ1-5; D is ambiguous. CDR1 LNHDA and CDR2 SQIVND come from the germline V gene (reference sequence). V gave up 5 bases and J gave up 5 bases, with 16 bases separating them. The CDR3 has 15 residues. The CDR3 nucleotides read TGTGCCAGTAGTGAGATACAGCCGGTCCATCAGCCCCAGCATTTT. It is translated as CASSEIQPVHQPQHF.

The sample holds one count of this clone. The chain carries TRBV6-5 and TRBJ2-2; D is uncertain. The germline V gene encodes CDR1 MNHEY and CDR2 SVGAGI. V was clipped by 2 bases and J by 5 bases, with 9 bases between them. The CDR3 totals 14 residues. The CDR3 loop reads CASSYGRWTGELFF. The CDR3 DNA follows: TGTGCCAGCAGTTACGGGCGTTGGACCGGGGAGCTGTTTTTT.

The chain links TRBV7-9 to TRBJ1-2; 8 bases align to TRBD1. This CDR3 spans 17 amino acids. With 2 bases clipped from V and 4 bases from J, the junction kept 12 bases outside the gene matches. Germline CDR1 and CDR2: SEHNR and FQNEAQ (reference sequence). As DNA, the CDR3 is TGTGCCAGCAGCTTATGGTTCCCCGAACAGGGGGGCTATGGCTACACCTTC. Protein product: CASSLWFPEQGGYGYTF.

The rearrangement uses TRBV5-1 and TRBJ2-1; 10 nucleotides line up with TRBD2. CDR3 length: 16 amino acids. V trimming: 4 bases; J trimming: 8 bases; junction bases outside the gene matches: 12. Germline lookup yields CDR1 SGHRS and CDR2 YFSETQ. CDR3 nucleotide sequence: TGCGCCAGCAGCCCCCGTGAGCGGGGGGGTCTGTATGAGCAGTTCTTC. It yields the protein CASSPRERGGLYEQFF.

The chain links TRBV30 to TRBJ2-3; 7 positions agree with TRBD2. Germline V lookup: CDR1 GTSNPN, CDR2 SVGIG (reference sequence). V lost 3 bases, J lost 0 bases, and 6 bases stayed unmatched. This CDR3 is built from 15 residues. The CDR3 loop is CAWSQPAGSTDTQYF. In nucleotides, the CDR3 is TGTGCCTGGAGCCAACCAGCGGGGAGCACAGATACGCAGTATTTT.

V usage is TRBV7-9 and J usage is TRBJ2-7; no clear D gene. In germline, CDR1 is SEHNR, CDR2 FQNEAQ (reference sequence). CDR3 size: 14 residues. Deletions cut 3 bases from V and 2 bases from J, with 11 bases between. In DNA form, the CDR3 reads TGTGCCAGCAGCTTCTCAGTAACAGCCTACGAGCAGTACTTC. Residues: CASSFSVTAYEQYF. Full variable domain (outside the CDR3, taken from reference TRBV7-9 and TRBJ2-7): DTGVSQNPRHKITKRGQNVTFRCDPISEHNRLYWYRQTLGQGPEFLTYFQNEAQLEKSRLLSDRFSAERPKGSFSTLEIQRTEQGDSAMYLCASSFSVTAYEQYFGPGTRLTVT.

The chain is built from TRBV4-3 and TRBJ1-3; 7 nucleotides match TRBD1. J lost 2 bases, V lost 1 base, and 8 bases had no gene match. Germline V gene data show CDR1 as LGHNA and CDR2 as YSLEER. This CDR3 is 17 amino acids long. In nucleotides, the CDR3 is TGCGCCAGCAGCCAAGTGTATACAGGGGCACCTGGAAACACCATATATTTT. This translates into CASSQVYTGAPGNTIYF.

This clone was found a few times. The gene calls are TRBV6-5 and TRBJ1-1, with TRBD1 as a possible D gene (6 bases). The ends were cut back, 6 bases at V and 4 bases at J, with 15 bases in the middle. The CDR3 consists of 14 residues. Germline loops: CDR1 MNHEY, CDR2 SVGAGI. CDR3 amino acids: CASSSSWGATEAFF. Here the CDR3 DNA reads TGTGCCAGCAGCTCCTCCTGGGGGGCCACTGAAGCTTTCTTT.

V is TRBV19 and J is TRBJ2-7; tentative D call: TRBD2 (6 bases). CDR1 is LNHDA, CDR2 SQIVND, per germline (reference sequence). The CDR3 loop spans 16 amino acids. V was shortened by 4 bases and J by 5 bases, with 21 bases between the two germline ends. The CDR3 reads CASSTLFWDGEDEQYF. The CDR3, as DNA: TGTGCCAGTAGTACCCTCTTTTGGGACGGGGAGGACGAGCAGTACTTC.

The chain joins TRBV19 to TRBJ1-3, with D unresolved. V dropped 7 bases and J dropped 1 base, with 8 bases sitting between them. CDR1 LNHDA and CDR2 SQIVND come from the germline V gene (reference sequence). The CDR3 sequence is 13 residues long. The CDR3 coding sequence is TGTGCCAGTATTCGAGCGTCTGGAAACACCATATATTTT. Translation: CASIRASGNTIYF.

The rearrangement uses TRBV7-8 and TRBJ2-5, with TRBD2 matching over 7 bases. The CDR3 runs to 18 residues. The V segment lost 0 bases and the J segment 5 bases; nucleotides outside the gene matches: 15. From germline, CDR1 is SGHVS and CDR2 FQNEAQ. DNA for the CDR3: TGTGCCAGCAGCTTAGCGGCCCTACGTAACGGGGGGTTGGAGACCCAGTACTTC. Its translation is CASSLAALRNGGLETQYF.

This clone came up once. The gene calls are TRBV19 and TRBJ1-5; 7 bases match TRBD1. The CDR3 runs to 15 residues. V was pared by 3 bases and J by 5 bases, with 7 bases of the junction left unmatched. Germline values: CDR1 LNHDA, CDR2 SQIVND (reference sequence). Here the CDR3 DNA reads TGTGCCAGTAGTATTCTCGACAGGGAAGATCAGCCCCAGCATTTT. Translated, it gives CASSILDREDQPQHF.

This chain uses TRBV4-2 with TRBJ1-1, with 10 bases matching TRBD1. The germline V gene encodes CDR1 LGHNA and CDR2 YNFKEQ. The V gene end was trimmed by 6 bases and the J gene end by 5 bases; junction bases not matched to a gene: 6. This CDR3 has 14 residues. The chain's CDR3 is CASSKWGQGTEAFF. CDR3 nucleotide sequence: TGTGCCAGCAGTAAGTGGGGACAGGGGACTGAAGCTTTCTTT.